Each of the 27 T cell receptor beta chains below was sequenced from the same sample in a study of Graves' ophthalmopathy and Graves' hyperthyroidism. Transcripts of RNA were the source for amplifying TCR beta CDR3 regions. An opening RT-PCR round employed HTBI primers and preceded a second-round multiplex PCR. One entry per CDR3 protein results from TCRdb running MiXCR on the multiplex PCR reads. The table shows 650,000 to 800,000 distinct CDR3 sequences, with approximately 39% occurring only once. Sequencing used peripheral blood. The receptor set was obtained from an adult man with Graves' ophthalmopathy.

The rearrangement links TRBV9 to TRBJ2-2; the D is unclear. Trimming cost V 4 bases and J 1 base, with 8 bases left between them. This CDR3 contains 14 residues. CDR1 SGDLS and CDR2 YYNGEE come from the germline V gene. The CDR3 nucleotides are TGTGCCAGCAGCTCTCCTGGGAACACCGGGGAGCTGTTTTTT. Translation: CASSSPGNTGELFF.

V and J are TRBV25-1 and TRBJ1-1; D uncertain. Germline CDR1 and CDR2: MGHDK and SYGVNS. The CDR3 consists of 14 residues. The V and J ends lost 5 bases and 11 bases respectively, with 21 bases between them. This CDR3 reads CASSQPTPPWSAFF. The CDR3, as DNA: TGTGCCAGCAGTCAACCGACACCCCCATGGTCGGCTTTCTTT.

On this clonotype itself: A much larger clone lies one base from this, so it may be a read error. The chain couples TRBV10-3 to TRBJ2-5, with D unclear. There are 16 residues in the CDR3. Germline V gene lookup returns CDR1 ENHRY and CDR2 SYGVKD. The CDR3 coding sequence is TGTGCCATCAGTGAGTCGAGAAGGGCGTACCAAAAGACCCAGTACTTC. It yields the protein CAISESRRAYQKTQYF.

The chain combines TRBV4-1 with TRBJ1-5, with D hard to call. The CDR3 covers 14 residues. V was trimmed by 3 bases and J by 0 bases, leaving 6 bases between them. Germline V gives CDR1 MGHRA, CDR2 YSYEKL. The DNA for the CDR3 is TGCGCCAGCAGCCAGTGGCCTAGCAATCAGCCCCAGCATTTT. Its protein is CASSQWPSNQPQHF.

At least ten counts were recorded for this clonotype. V usage is TRBV24-1 and J usage is TRBJ2-2; unclear D gene. Trimming took 1 base from V and 4 from J, leaving 6 bases between them. The CDR3 is 14 residues long. The germline CDR1 and CDR2 sequences are KGHDR and SFDVKD. The CDR3 protein is CATSDFPFTGELFF. The CDR3 DNA follows: TGTGCCACCAGTGATTTTCCCTTCACCGGGGAGCTGTTTTTT.

The J gene is TRBJ2-6, the V gene TRBV24-1; 10 bases are a match to TRBD2. From germline, CDR1 is KGHDR and CDR2 SFDVKD. The ends lost 6 bases at V and 2 bases at J; junction bases unmatched: 3. The CDR3 contains 16 residues. The CDR3 bases are TGTGCCACCAGTAGCGGGAGGGTGGCTGGGGCCAACGTCCTGACTTTC. Protein product: CATSSGRVAGANVLTF.

A remark on this clonotype: Being one base from a much bigger clone, this may be a read error. The rearrangement joins TRBV24-1 to TRBJ1-5, with 8 bases fitting TRBD1. The CDR3 length is 15 residues. Per germline, CDR1 KGHDR and CDR2 SFDVKD. The CDR3 sequence: CSAGDPGGAGQPQHF. The CDR3 DNA is TGCAGTGCTGGAGATCCAGGGGGCGCAGGTCAGCCCCAGCATTTT.

This clonotype was counted once. The chain employs TRBV29-1 and TRBJ1-1; 9 bases are shared with TRBD1. The CDR3 length is 11 residues. Germline trimming cut 8 bases from V and 12 bases from J; bases unmatched to any gene: 10. In germline, CDR1 is SQVTM, CDR2 ANQGSEA. The CDR3 reads CSTQGTGPTFF. In DNA, the CDR3 is TGCAGCACGCAAGGGACAGGGCCAACTTTCTTT.

CDR3 in DNA: TGTGCCAGCAGTTTATCAGTTCGCGGGAGCGCCTACGAGCAGTACTTC. Encoded protein: CASSLSVRGSAYEQYF. The chain combines TRBV7-2 with TRBJ2-7, with 7 bases matching TRBD2. J lost 2 bases, V lost 6 bases, and 13 bases had no gene match. The CDR3 spans 16 residues. From germline, CDR1 is SGHTA and CDR2 FQGNSA.

At least ten counts were recorded for this clonotype. The CDR3 DNA is TGTGCCAGCAGTGGGGCGCGGGGACCCCACGAGCAGTACTTC. This sequence encodes CASSGARGPHEQYF. The V gene is TRBV2, the J gene TRBJ2-7, with D perhaps matching TRBD2 (6 bases). V lost 4 bases to trimming and J lost 5 bases, with 15 bases between them. Per germline, CDR1 SNHLY and CDR2 FYNNEI. This CDR3 has 14 residues. Complete variable domain (other parts from reference TRBV2 and TRBJ2-7): EPEVTQTPSHQVTQMGQEVILRCVPISNHLYFYWYRQILGQKVEFLVSFYNNEISEKSEIFDDQFSVERPDGSNFTLKIRSTKLEDSAMYFCASSGARGPHEQYFGPGTRLTVT.

As to this clonotype: One base away lies a much larger clone, so this may be a sequencing read error. This chain joins TRBV20-1 and TRBJ1-5; maybe TRBD1 (5 bases). The CDR3 has 17 residues. V gave up 0 bases and J gave up 4 bases, with 19 bases separating them. From germline, CDR1 is DFQATT and CDR2 SNEGSKA (reference sequence). The CDR3 loop is CSARDRFRDPLNQPQHF. The CDR3 bases are TGCAGTGCTAGAGATCGGTTTCGGGACCCCTTGAATCAGCCCCAGCATTTT.

Worth noting for this clonotype: A much larger clone lies a single base off, so this may be a read error. The CDR3 does not end in the conserved phenylalanine or tryptophan, so this is likely a read error. This sequence joins TRBV20-1 and TRBJ1-1; D not resolved. Trimming stripped 0 bases from V and 1 base from J, with 3 bases between. Germline loops: CDR1 DFQATT, CDR2 SNEGSKA (reference sequence). The CDR3 extends over 12 amino acids. The CDR3 DNA is TGCAGTGCTAGAGATGAGAACACTGAAGCTTTCCTT. It encodes CSARDENTEAFL.

Regarding this clonotype: One junction end does not reproduce the germline sequence, and a read error may be involved. The chain combines TRBV5-1 with TRBJ2-7, with TRBD2 matching over 11 bases. This CDR3 has 16 amino acids. The germline V gene encodes CDR1 SGHRS and CDR2 YFSETQ. The CDR3 DNA sequence: TGTGCCAGCAGCTTTCCTAGCGGGGGGCCCCTCCGAGAGCAGTACTTC. It encodes CASSFPSGGPLREQYF.

This clonotype was observed at least ten times. J is TRBJ2-7 and V is TRBV10-3; 9 bases fit TRBD1. This CDR3 is 17 amino acids long. With V trimmed by 5 bases and J by 1 base, 12 bases remained unmatched. Germline CDR1 is ENHRY and CDR2 is SYGVKD. The CDR3 coding sequence is TGTGCCATCAGTACCGCCGGGACAGGGAAAGGGTCCTACGAGCAGTACTTC. This sequence encodes CAISTAGTGKGSYEQYF.

This clonotype was detected ten times or more. This chain links TRBV7-8 with TRBJ2-5, with D possibly matching TRBD1 (6 bases). The CDR3 sequence is 14 residues long. Germline CDR1 SGHVS, CDR2 FQNEAQ. The V end lost 5 bases, the J end lost 3 bases, and 13 bases lay between the germline ends. CDR3 bases: TGTGCCAGCAGCACCCGGACAGACGAAGAGACCCAGTACTTC. Translation: CASSTRTDEETQYF. Using reference TRBV7-8 and TRBJ2-5 for the parts outside the CDR3, the full variable domain is GAGVSQSPRYKVAKRGQDVALRCDPISGHVSLFWYQQALGQGPEFLTYFQNEAQLDKSGLPSDRFFAERPEGSVSTLKIQRTQQEDSAVYLCASSTRTDEETQYFGPGTRLLVL.

The sample holds one count of this clonotype. One end of the junction is discordant with germline, which a read error may explain. The J gene is TRBJ2-6, the V gene TRBV7-3; TRBD2 aligns across 7 bases. Germline CDR1 and CDR2: SGHTA and FQGTGA. The CDR3 loop spans 17 amino acids. CDR3 in amino acids: CASSQDTGGSGANVLTF. The CDR3 DNA is TGCGCCAGCAGCCAAGATACGGGGGGCTCTGGGGCCAACGTCCTGACTTTC.

The chain links TRBV11-1 to TRBJ2-5; D remains ambiguous. Germline V gene data show CDR1 as SGHAT and CDR2 as FQDESV (reference sequence). V was clipped by 7 bases and J by 0 bases, with 12 bases between them. The CDR3 consists of 14 residues. The CDR3 loop is CASIPRAYQETQYF. DNA of the CDR3: TGTGCCAGCATCCCGAGAGCGTACCAAGAGACCCAGTACTTC.

This clonotype came up many times. V and J are TRBV10-3 and TRBJ1-5, with D unclear. With 5 bases removed from V and 0 bases from J, the gap between germline ends came to 8 bases. Germline CDR1 is ENHRY and CDR2 is SYGVKD. CDR3 size: 14 residues. This chain's CDR3 is CAISTEHSNQPQHF. The CDR3 nucleotides are TGTGCCATCAGTACCGAGCATAGCAATCAGCCCCAGCATTTT.

This clonotype was detected many times. The chain joins TRBV7-9 to TRBJ1-6; D unresolved. The CDR3 covers 13 residues. Trimming cost V 1 base and J 10 bases, with 8 bases left between them. From germline, CDR1 is SEHNR and CDR2 FQNEAQ (reference sequence). DNA of the CDR3: TGTGCCAGCAGCTTAGGGGGAGAGTCACCCCTCCACTTT. Translating it yields CASSLGGESPLHF.

This clonotype was counted ten times or more. The chain employs TRBV7-9 and TRBJ1-2; 7 bases fit TRBD1. Germline-derived CDR1 and CDR2 are SEHNR and FQNEAQ (reference sequence). V dropped 5 bases and J dropped 8; count of bases not matched to a gene: 11. The CDR3 contains 14 residues. The CDR3 DNA reads as TGTGCCAGCAGCCCAATGGCCGGGACAGACGGCTACACCTTC. This codes for CASSPMAGTDGYTF.

This clonotype occurred a few times. V usage is TRBV20-1 and J usage is TRBJ2-7; tentatively, D is TRBD2 (6 bases). The CDR3 contains 16 residues. CDR1 and CDR2 (germline): DFQATT, SNEGSKA (reference sequence). Trimming removed 4 bases from V and 1 base from J, with 20 bases in between. CDR3 residues: CSAKPSAPLFSYEQYF. The CDR3 coding sequence is TGCAGTGCTAAGCCTAGCGCACCCCTCTTTTCCTACGAGCAGTACTTC.

For this clonotype: This is likely a read error, given that the CDR3 carries no conserved phenylalanine or tryptophan at its end. It is unclear where the CDR3 begins or ends on the DNA, so no DNA is shown, and the CDR3 is as TCRdb lists it. V usage is TRBV20-1 and J usage is TRBJ1-2; the table names TRBD1, a call not compared with the DNA. CDR1 and CDR2 (germline): DFQATT, SNEGSKA (reference sequence). The CDR3 length equals 13 residues, ends included. The CDR3 region is CSAVTGGLEGHTS.

Points on this clonotype: The missing conserved phenylalanine or tryptophan at the end of this CDR3 makes a read error likely. The CDR3 DNA is TGTGCCTGGATAAGTCAAAGCTCCTATAATTCACCCCTCCACCTT. This encodes CAWISQSSYNSPLHL. This chain joins TRBV25-1 and TRBJ1-6; no clear D. The V end was cut by 11 bases, the J end by 0 bases, with 14 bases between. CDR3 length: 15 residues. From germline, CDR1 is MGHDK and CDR2 SYGVNS.

This clonotype was detected ten times or more. One junction end does not reproduce the germline sequence, and a read error may be involved. The V and J genes are TRBV7-9 and TRBJ2-7; possibly TRBD2 for D (6 bases). CDR3 length: 13 residues. In germline, CDR1 is SEHNR, CDR2 FQNEAQ (reference sequence). CDR3 sequence: CASSLLLATEQYF. The CDR3 nucleotides read TGCGCCAGCAGCCTGCTACTAGCTACCGAGCAGTACTTC.

In this sample, this clonotype turned up many times. The chain employs TRBV24-1 and TRBJ1-2, with TRBD1 matching over 10 bases. Unmatched junction bases numbered 5, after V lost 4 bases and J lost 4 bases. The CDR3 covers 15 residues. Per the germline V gene, CDR1 is KGHDR and CDR2 is SFDVKD. The CDR3 DNA reads TGTGCCACCAGTGACGGGGACAGGGGCAGCTATGGCTACACCTTC. Translation: CATSDGDRGSYGYTF.

Of note for this clonotype: A much larger clone differs by one base, so this may be a read error. The J gene is TRBJ1-4, the V gene TRBV24-1, with 8 bases lining up with TRBD1. CDR3 length: 13 amino acids. Germline assignment: CDR1 KGHDR and CDR2 SFDVKD. CDR3 region: CASSSGGAGKLLF. CDR3 in DNA: TGTGCCAGCAGTTCAGGGGGCGCGGGAAAACTGCTTTTT.

Only a few counts were recorded for this clonotype. The CDR3 nucleotides read TGTGCCAGCGCTCACAGGGTAACCTACGAGCAGTACTTC. Translating gives CASAHRVTYEQYF. J is TRBJ2-7 and V is TRBV10-3; D might be TRBD1 (6 bases). V lost 10 bases, J lost 2 bases, and 15 bases lay in between. Germline lookup yields CDR1 ENHRY and CDR2 SYGVKD. This CDR3 has 13 amino acids.